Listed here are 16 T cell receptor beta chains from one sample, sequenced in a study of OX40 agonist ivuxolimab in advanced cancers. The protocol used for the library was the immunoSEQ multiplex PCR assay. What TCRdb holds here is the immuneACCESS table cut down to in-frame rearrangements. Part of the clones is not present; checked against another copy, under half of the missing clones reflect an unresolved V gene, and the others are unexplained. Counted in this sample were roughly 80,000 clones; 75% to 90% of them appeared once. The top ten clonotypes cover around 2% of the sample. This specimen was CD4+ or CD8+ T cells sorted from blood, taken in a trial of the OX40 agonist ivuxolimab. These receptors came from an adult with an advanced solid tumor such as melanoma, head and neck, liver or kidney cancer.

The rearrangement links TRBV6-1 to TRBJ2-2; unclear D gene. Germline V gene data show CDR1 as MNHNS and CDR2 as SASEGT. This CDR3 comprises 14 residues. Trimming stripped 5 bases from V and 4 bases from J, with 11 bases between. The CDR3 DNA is TGTGCCAGCAGTATCCGGACCGTCACCGGGGAGCTGTTTTTT. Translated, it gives CASSIRTVTGELFF.

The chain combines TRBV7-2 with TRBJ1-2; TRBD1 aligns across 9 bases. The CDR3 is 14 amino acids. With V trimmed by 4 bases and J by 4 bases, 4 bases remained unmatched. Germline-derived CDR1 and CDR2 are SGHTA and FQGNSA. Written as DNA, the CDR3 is TGTGCCAGCAGCTCAACAGGGGGCGCCTATGGCTACACCTTC. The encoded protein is CASSSTGGAYGYTF. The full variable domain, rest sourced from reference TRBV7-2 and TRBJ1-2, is GAGVSQSPSNKVTEKGKDVELRCDPISGHTALYWYRQSLGQGLEFLIYFQGNSAPDKSGLPSDRFSAERTGGSVSTLTIQRTQQEDSAVYLCASSSTGGAYGYTFGSGTRLTVV.

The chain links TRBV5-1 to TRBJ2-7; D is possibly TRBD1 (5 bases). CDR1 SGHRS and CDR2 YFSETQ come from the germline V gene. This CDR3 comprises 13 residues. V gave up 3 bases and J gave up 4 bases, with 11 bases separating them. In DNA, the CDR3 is TGCGCCAGCAGCTCCTCTGGGGCATACGAGCAGTACTTC. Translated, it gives CASSSSGAYEQYF.

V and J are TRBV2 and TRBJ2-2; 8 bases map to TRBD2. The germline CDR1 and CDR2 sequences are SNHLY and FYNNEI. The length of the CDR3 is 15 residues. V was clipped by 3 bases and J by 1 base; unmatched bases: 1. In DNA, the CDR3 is TGTGCCAGCAGTGAGCTAGCGGGGAACACCGGGGAGCTGTTTTTT. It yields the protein CASSELAGNTGELFF.

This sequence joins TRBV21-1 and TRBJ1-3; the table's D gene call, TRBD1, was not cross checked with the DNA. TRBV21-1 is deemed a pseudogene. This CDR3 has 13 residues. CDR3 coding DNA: TGTGCCGCAGGAAGGGGCTCTGGAAACACCATATATTTT. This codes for CAAGRGSGNTIYF.

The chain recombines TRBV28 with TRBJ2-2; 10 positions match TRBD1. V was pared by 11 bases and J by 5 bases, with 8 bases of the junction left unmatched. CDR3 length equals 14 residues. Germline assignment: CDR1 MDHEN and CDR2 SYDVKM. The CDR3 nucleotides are TGTGCCTGCTGGGACAGGGGCTTTACCGGGGAGCTGTTTTTT. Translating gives CACWDRGFTGELFF.

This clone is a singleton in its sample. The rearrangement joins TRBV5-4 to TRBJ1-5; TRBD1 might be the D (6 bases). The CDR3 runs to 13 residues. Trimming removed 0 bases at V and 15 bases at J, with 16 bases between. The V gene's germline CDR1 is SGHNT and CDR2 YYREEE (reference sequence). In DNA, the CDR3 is TGTGCCAGCAGCTTGGGCCCCGAGGGGGTACGGCATTTT. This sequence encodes CASSLGPEGVRHF.

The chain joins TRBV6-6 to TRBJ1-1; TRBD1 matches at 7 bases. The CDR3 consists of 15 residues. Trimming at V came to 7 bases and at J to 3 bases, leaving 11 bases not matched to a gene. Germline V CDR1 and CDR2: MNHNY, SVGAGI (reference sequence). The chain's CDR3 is CASISTGTVYTEAFF. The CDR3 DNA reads TGTGCCAGCATCTCAACCGGGACAGTCTACACTGAAGCTTTCTTT.

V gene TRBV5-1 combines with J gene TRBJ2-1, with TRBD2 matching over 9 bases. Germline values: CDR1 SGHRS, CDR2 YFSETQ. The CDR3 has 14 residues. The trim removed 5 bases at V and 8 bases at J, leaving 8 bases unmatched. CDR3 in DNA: TGCGCCAGCAGAGGAGCGGGGGGATTCGATGAGCAGTTCTTC. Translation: CASRGAGGFDEQFF.

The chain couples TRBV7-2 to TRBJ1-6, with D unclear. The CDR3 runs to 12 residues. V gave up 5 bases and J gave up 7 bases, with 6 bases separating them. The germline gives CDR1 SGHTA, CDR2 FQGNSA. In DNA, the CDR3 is TGTGCCAGCAGCCGTAACAATTCACCCCTCCACTTT. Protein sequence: CASSRNNSPLHF.

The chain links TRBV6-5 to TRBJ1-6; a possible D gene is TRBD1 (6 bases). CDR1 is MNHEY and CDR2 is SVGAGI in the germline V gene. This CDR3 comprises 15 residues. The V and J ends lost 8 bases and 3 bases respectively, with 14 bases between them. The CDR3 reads CASGGQGRYNSPLHF. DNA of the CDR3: TGTGCCAGCGGGGGGCAGGGGCGCTATAATTCACCCCTCCACTTT.

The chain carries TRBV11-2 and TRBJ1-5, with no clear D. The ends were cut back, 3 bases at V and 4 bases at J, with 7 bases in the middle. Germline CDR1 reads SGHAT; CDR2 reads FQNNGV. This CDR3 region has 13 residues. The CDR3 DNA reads TGTGCCAGCAGCTTGGCAGCTAATCAGCCCCAGCATTTT. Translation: CASSLAANQPQHF.

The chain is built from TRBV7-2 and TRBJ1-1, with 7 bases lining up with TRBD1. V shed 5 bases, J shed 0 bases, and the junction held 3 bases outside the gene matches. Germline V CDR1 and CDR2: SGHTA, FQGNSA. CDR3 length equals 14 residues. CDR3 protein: CASSRQGMNTEAFF. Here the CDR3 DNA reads TGTGCCAGCAGCCGACAGGGAATGAACACTGAAGCTTTCTTT.

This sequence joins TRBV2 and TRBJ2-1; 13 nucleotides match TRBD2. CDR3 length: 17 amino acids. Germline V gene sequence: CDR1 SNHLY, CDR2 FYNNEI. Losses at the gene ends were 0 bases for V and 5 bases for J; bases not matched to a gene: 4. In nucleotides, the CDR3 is TGTGCCAGCAGTGAAGCGCGTGGACTAGCGGGAGACAATGAGCAGTTCTTC. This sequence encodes CASSEARGLAGDNEQFF.

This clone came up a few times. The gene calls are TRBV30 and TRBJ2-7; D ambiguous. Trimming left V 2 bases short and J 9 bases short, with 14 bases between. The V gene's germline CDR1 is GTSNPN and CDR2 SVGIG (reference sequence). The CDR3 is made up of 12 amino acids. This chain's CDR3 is CAWSPTEARQYF. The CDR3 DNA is TGTGCCTGGAGTCCTACAGAAGCTAGGCAGTACTTC.

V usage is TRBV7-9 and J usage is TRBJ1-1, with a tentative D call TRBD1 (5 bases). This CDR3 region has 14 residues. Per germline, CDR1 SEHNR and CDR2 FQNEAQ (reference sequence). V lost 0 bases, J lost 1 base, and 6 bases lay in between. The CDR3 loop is CASSLAGTNTEAFF. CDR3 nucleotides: TGTGCCAGCAGCTTAGCGGGGACGAACACTGAAGCTTTCTTT.